The clone carrying this TCR beta chain was found a few times. The antigen is unknown. Trimming took off 8 bases at V and 5 bases at J, with 12 bases between the two ends. CDR3 length equals 12 residues. In germline, CDR1 is SNHLY, CDR2 FYNNEI. This specimen comes from a study of molecular identifiers for immune sequencing clone quantification. TCRdb re-derived calls from the PCR reads in MiXCR, one entry per CDR3 protein. The sample carries about 35,000 distinct CDR3 sequences, roughly 19% recorded once. Findings and limits, study-wide: A shared barcode on identical TCR molecules could lead to underestimated sizes for highly expanded clones.

Sequencing used naive CD8+ T cells from blood, with Jurkat cell RNA spiked in. Subset meaning: FACS-sorted CD8+CD4-CCR7+CD45RA+ naive T cells. The J gene is TRBJ2-5, the V gene TRBV2; TRBD1 or TRBD2 may be the D gene (5 bases each). The sequence was collected from a human donor in good health. Some libraries in this study had Jurkat cell RNA spiked in. In nucleotides, the CDR3 is TGTGCCAGCTCCTGGGACGCGGAGACCCAGTACTTC. It encodes CASSWDAETQYF.